This TCR beta chain was found in a study of post-analysis software for immune sequencing data. Study information: The patients showed relapsing-remitting, secondary progressive and progressive-relapsing multiple sclerosis courses. Study-wide points: Patients had higher frequencies than controls of about 5 TRBV segments, including TRBV5-6, TRBV5-1 and TRBV20-1.

Presence of unique molecular identifiers characterized the TCR beta cDNA libraries. Yield was about 500,000 cDNA molecules from roughly 0.93 to 9.6 million T cells. TCRdb re-derived calls from the PCR reads in MiXCR, one entry per CDR3 protein. The table lists roughly 800,000 distinct CDR3 sequences, 53% of them singletons. As to this clonotype: No antigen is known for it.

This CDR3 is built from 11 residues. The V gene's germline CDR1 is SQVTM and CDR2 ANQGSEA. The J segment lost 11 bases and the V segment lost 7 bases, leaving 8 bases of the junction unmatched. The clonotype comes from a girl aged 10-17 years with multiple sclerosis. The sequencing sample was made of blood. The V gene is TRBV29-1, the J gene TRBJ2-5; 9 bases map to TRBD1. CDR3 residues: CSGTGAGEQYF. The CDR3, as DNA: TGCAGCGGGACAGGGGCAGGGGAGCAGTACTTC.